This T cell receptor (beta chain) was captured in a study of chemoradiotherapy in HPV16-positive cancers. The method was immunoSEQ multiplex PCR; TCRdb's version includes in-frame clones alone and lacks a portion of them. The sample lists some 31,000 clones; roughly nine tenths were seen once. Germline V gene data show CDR1 as SEHNR and CDR2 as FQNEAQ (reference sequence). The ends were cut back, 3 bases at V and 3 bases at J, with 9 bases in the middle. The CDR3 spans 13 residues. The chain has TRBV7-9 and TRBJ2-7; perhaps TRBD2 as D (6 bases). The sequence was collected from a human donor with HPV-associated anogenital cancer. Sample: blood, taken from a patient who underwent chemoradiotherapy. The CDR3 sequence is CASSFGGLYEQYF. For the CDR3, the DNA is TGTGCCAGCAGCTTCGGGGGTCTCTACGAGCAGTACTTC.